One and the same sample provided the 2 T cell receptor beta chains below, sequenced in a study of T cell repertoires in cytomegalovirus infection. From the reads, TCRdb called clonotypes with MiXCR, one entry per CDR3 protein. The sample yields approximately 500,000 distinct CDR3 sequences, more than 20% seen once. Material: PBMCs. Receptors were obtained from a human donor in good health (CMV status not recorded). Some clones in this sample may be carry-over from other donors' samples.

V usage is TRBV6-5 and J usage is TRBJ2-7, with 10 bases that match TRBD2. CDR1 and CDR2 from the germline V gene are MNHEY and SVGAGI. V gave up 5 bases and J gave up 3 bases; unmatched junction bases: 4. The CDR3 runs 14 residues. CDR3 coding DNA: TGTGCCAGCAGTCTAGCGGGAGTTGACTACGAGCAGTACTTC. Translated: CASSLAGVDYEQYF.

The genes are TRBV5-4 and TRBJ1-2; 8 nucleotides align to TRBD1. Trimming took 3 bases from V and 4 from J; bases not matched to a gene: 5. This CDR3 is 14 amino acids long. Per germline, CDR1 SGHNT and CDR2 YYREEE (reference sequence). This CDR3 reads CASSYPGGFYGYTF. The CDR3, as DNA: TGTGCCAGCAGCTACCCAGGGGGCTTCTATGGCTACACCTTC.